This paragraph reports one T cell receptor beta chain. Produced via immunoSEQ multiplex PCR; TCRdb's table is partial and in-frame only. The sample holds 45,000 or so clones; 91% are singletons and the top ten take about 3%. These data belong to a study of T cell changes during pregnancy in multiple sclerosis. The length of the CDR3 is 16 residues. V was pared by 1 base and J by 2 bases, with 6 bases of the junction left unmatched. The germline V gene has CDR1 SGHNT and CDR2 YYREEE (reference sequence). The chain links TRBV5-4 to TRBJ2-5, with 9 bases matching TRBD2. This receptor was identified in a female donor with multiple sclerosis, enrolled in a pregnancy study. The specimen was CD8+ T cells from peripheral blood mononuclear cells, collected in the second trimester of pregnancy. The chain's CDR3 is CASSLRIGLAQETQYF. CDR3 nucleotide sequence: TGTGCCAGCAGCTTGCGGATCGGACTAGCGCAAGAGACCCAGTACTTC.